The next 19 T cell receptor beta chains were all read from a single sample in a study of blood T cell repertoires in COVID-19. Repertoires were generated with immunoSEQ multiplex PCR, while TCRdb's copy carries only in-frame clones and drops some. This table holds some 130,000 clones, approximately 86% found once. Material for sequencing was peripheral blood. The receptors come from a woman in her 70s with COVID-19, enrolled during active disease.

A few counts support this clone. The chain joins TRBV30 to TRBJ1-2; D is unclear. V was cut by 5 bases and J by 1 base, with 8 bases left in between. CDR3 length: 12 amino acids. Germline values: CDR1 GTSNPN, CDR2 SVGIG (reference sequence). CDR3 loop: CAWGNFNYGYTF. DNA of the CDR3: TGTGCCTGGGGGAACTTTAACTATGGCTACACCTTC.

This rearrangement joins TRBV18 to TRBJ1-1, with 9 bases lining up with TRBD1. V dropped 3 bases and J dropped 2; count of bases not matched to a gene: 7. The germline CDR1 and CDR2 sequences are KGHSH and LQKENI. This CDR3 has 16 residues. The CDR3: CASSPGQGMFNTEAFF. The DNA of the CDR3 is TGTGCCAGCTCACCGGGACAGGGTATGTTTAACACTGAAGCTTTCTTT.

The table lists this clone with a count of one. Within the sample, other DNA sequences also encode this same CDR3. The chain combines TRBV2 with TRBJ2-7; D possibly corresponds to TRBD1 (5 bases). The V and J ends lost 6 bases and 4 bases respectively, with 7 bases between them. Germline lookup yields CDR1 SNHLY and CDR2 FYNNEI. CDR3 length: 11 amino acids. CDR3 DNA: TGTGCCAGCAGCGACAGTTACGAGCAGTACTTC. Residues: CASSDSYEQYF.

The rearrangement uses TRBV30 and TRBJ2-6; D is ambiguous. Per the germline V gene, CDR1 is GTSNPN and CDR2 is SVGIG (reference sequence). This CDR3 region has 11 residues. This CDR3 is CASSGANVLTF. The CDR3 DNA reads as TGTGCTTCGTCTGGGGCCAACGTCCTGACTTTC.

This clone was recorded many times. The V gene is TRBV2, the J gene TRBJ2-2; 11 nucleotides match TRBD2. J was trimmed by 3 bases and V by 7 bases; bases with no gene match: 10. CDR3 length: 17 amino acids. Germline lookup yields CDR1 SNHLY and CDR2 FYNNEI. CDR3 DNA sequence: TGTGCCAGCATCAAGGGGACTAGCGGCGTCCACACCGGGGAGCTGTTTTTT. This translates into CASIKGTSGVHTGELFF. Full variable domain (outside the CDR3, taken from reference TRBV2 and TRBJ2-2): EPEVTQTPSHQVTQMGQEVILRCVPISNHLYFYWYRQILGQKVEFLVSFYNNEISEKSEIFDDQFSVERPDGSNFTLKIRSTKLEDSAMYFCASIKGTSGVHTGELFFGEGSRLTVL.

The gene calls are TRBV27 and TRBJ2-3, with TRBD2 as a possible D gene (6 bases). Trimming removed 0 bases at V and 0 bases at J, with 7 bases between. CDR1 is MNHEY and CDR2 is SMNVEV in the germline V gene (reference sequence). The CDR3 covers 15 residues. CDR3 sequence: CASSLSGTSTDTQYF. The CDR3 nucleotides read TGTGCCAGCAGTTTATCTGGGACTAGCACAGATACGCAGTATTTT.

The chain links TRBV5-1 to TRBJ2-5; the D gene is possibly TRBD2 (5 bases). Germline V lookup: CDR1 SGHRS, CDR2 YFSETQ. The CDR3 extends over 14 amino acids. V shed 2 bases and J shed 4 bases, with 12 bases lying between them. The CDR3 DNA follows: TGCGCCAGCAGCTTCAAGGATGAGGGAGAGACCCAGTACTTC. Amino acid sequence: CASSFKDEGETQYF.

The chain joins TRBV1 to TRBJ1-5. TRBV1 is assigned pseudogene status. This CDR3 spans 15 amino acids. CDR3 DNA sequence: TGCACCAGCAGCCAAGTCCCCTATAGCAATCAGCCCCAGCATTTT. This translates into CTSSQVPYSNQPQHF.

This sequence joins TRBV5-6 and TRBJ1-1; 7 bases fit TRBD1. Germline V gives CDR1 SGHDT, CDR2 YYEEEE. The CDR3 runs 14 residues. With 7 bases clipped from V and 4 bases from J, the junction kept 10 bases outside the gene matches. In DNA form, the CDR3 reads TGTGCCAGCTTCGGATTCAAGGGGGCCACTGAAGCTTTCTTT. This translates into CASFGFKGATEAFF. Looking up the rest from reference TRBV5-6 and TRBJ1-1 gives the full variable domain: DAGVTQSPTHLIKTRGQQVTLRCSPKSGHDTVSWYQQALGQGPQFIFQYYEEEERQRGNFPDRFSGHQFPNYSSELNVNALLLGDSALYLCASFGFKGATEAFFGQGTRLTVV.

The CDR3 loop reads CASSRGQGADYEQYF. The CDR3 nucleotides read TGTGCCAGTAGTAGAGGACAGGGGGCTGACTACGAGCAGTACTTC. The chain uses TRBV19 and TRBJ2-7; 11 positions match TRBD1. In germline, CDR1 is LNHDA, CDR2 SQIVND (reference sequence). The V and J ends lost 4 bases and 3 bases, in that order; junction bases with no gene match: 5. The CDR3 covers 15 residues.

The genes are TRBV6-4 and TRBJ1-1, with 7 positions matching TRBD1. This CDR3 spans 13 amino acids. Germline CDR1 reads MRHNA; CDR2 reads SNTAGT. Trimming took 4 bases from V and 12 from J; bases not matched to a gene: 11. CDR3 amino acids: CASSASFGQATFF. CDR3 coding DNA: TGTGCCAGCAGTGCCTCCTTCGGACAGGCTACTTTCTTT.

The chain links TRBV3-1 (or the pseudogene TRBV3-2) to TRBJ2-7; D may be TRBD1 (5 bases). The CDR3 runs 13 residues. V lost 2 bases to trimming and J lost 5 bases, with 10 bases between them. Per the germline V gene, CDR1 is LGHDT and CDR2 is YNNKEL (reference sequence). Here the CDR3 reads CASSQFVGHEQYF. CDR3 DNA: TGTGCCAGCAGCCAATTCGTGGGGCACGAGCAGTACTTC.

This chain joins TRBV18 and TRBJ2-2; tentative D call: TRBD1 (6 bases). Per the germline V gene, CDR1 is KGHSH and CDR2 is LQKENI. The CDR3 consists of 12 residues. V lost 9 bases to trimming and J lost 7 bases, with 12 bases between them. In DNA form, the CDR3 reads TGTGCCAGTTACAGGGCTGGCGGGGAGCTGTTTTTT. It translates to CASYRAGGELFF.

CDR3 region: CALESGSAGSPRGNQPQHF. Here the CDR3 DNA reads TGTGCCTTGGAGAGCGGGTCGGCAGGATCCCCCCGTGGCAATCAGCCCCAGCATTTT. The V and J genes are TRBV6-4 and TRBJ1-5; D remains ambiguous. The CDR3 extends over 19 amino acids. Germline V gene sequence: CDR1 MRHNA, CDR2 SNTAGT. With 11 bases removed from V and 2 bases from J, the gap between germline ends came to 31 bases.

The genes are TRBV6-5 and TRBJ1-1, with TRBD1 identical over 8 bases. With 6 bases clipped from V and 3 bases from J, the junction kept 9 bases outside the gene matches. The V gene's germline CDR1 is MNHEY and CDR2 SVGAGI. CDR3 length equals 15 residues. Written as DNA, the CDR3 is TGTGCCAGCAGAGGGACAGGACTAGCGGACACTGAAGCTTTCTTT. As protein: CASRGTGLADTEAFF.

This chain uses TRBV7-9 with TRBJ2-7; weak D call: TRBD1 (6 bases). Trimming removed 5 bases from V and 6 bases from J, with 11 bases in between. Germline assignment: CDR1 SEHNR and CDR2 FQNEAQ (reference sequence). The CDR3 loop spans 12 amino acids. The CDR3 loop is CASSPGVSEQYF. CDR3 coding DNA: TGTGCCAGCAGCCCAGGGGTATCCGAGCAGTACTTC.

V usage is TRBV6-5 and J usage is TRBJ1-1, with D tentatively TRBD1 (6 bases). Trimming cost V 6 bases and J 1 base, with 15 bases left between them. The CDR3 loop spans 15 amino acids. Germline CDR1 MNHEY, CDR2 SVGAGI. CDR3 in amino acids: CASRRLQGSNTEAFF. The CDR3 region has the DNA TGTGCCAGCAGACGCTTACAGGGCTCGAACACTGAAGCTTTCTTT.

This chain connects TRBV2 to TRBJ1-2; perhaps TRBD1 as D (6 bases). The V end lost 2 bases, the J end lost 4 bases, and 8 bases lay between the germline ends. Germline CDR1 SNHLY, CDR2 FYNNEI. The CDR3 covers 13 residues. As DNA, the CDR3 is TGTGCCAGCAGTGAAAGCAGGGGCTATGGCTACACCTTC. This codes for CASSESRGYGYTF.

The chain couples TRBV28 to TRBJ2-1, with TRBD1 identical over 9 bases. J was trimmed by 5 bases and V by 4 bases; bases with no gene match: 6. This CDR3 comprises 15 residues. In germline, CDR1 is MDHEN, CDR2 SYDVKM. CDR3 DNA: TGTGCCAGCAGTTATACAGGGGGCATCAACAATGAGCAGTTCTTC. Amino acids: CASSYTGGINNEQFF.